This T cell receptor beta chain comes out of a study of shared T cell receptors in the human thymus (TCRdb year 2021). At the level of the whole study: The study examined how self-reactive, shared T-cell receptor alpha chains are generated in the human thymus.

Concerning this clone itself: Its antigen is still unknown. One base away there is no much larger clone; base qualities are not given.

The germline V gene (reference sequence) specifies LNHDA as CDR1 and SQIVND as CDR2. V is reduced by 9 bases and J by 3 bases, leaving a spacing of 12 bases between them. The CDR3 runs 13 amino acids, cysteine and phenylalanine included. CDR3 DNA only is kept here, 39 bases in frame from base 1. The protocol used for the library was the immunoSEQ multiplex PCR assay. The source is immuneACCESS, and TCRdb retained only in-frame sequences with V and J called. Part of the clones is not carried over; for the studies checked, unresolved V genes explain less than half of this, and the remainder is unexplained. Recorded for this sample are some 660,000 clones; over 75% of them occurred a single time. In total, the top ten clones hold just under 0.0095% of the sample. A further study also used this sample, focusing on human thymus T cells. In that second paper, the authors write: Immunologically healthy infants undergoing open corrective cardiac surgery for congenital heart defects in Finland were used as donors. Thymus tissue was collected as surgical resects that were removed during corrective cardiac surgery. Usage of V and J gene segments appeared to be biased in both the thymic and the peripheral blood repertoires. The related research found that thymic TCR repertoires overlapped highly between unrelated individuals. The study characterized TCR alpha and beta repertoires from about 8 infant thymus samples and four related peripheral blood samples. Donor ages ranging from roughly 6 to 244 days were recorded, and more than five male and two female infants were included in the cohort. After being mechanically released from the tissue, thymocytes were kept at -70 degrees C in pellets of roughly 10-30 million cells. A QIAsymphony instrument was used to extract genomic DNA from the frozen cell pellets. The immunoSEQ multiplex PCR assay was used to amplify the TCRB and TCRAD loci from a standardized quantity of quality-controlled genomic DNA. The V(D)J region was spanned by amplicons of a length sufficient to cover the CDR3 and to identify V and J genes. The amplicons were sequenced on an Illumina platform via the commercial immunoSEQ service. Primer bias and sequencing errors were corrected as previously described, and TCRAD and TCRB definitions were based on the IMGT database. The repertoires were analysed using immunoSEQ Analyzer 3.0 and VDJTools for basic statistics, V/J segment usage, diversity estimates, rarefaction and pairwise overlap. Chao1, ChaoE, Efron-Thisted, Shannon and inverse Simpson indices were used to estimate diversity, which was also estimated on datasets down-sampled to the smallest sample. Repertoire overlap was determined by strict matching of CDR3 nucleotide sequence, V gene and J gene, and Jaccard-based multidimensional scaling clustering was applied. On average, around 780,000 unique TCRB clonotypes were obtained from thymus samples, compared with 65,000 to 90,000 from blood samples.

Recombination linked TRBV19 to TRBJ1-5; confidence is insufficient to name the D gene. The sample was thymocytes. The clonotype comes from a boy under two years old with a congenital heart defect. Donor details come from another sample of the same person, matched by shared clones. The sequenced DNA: TGTGCCAGCGCCGGTTCCCCCAATCAGCCCCAGCATTTT. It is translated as CASAGSPNQPQHF.